This T cell receptor beta chain comes out of a study of vaccination effects on CD4 cells after COVID-19. On this clone itself: The antigen remains unidentified.

Sequencing was performed with immunoSEQ multiplex PCR; in TCRdb, only in-frame clones are kept and a portion is missing. This table holds 30,000 or so clones, 55% to 75% found once. The junction had 9 bases not matched to a gene; V was cut back by 4 bases and J by 2 bases. The germline CDR1 and CDR2 sequences are KGHSH and LQKENI. The CDR3 sequence is 16 residues long. In the ViraFEST assay, antigen-specific CD4+ clonotypes were identified by expansion after peptide-pool stimulation. At the end of over 8 days of culture, CD4+ T cells were isolated. Participants completed two doses of the BNT162b2 or mRNA-1273 vaccine. A density of approximately 2.2 million PBMC per well was used; these cells were cultured with approximately 10 IU/ml IL-2 and about 10 ug/ml peptides.

The TCR sequence derives from a human donor who received a COVID-19 vaccine. The material was CD4+ T cells from PBMCs cultured with HCoV-229E spike peptides, obtained after COVID-19 vaccination. The rearrangement joins TRBV18 to TRBJ2-7, with 9 bases that match TRBD1. This CDR3 reads CASSLYPGTGTYEQYF. CDR3 in DNA: TGTGCCAGCTCACTTTACCCCGGGACAGGGACCTACGAGCAGTACTTC. Looking up the rest from reference TRBV18 and TRBJ2-7 gives the full variable domain: NAGVMQNPRHLVRRRGQEARLRCSPMKGHSHVYWYRQLPEEGLKFMVYLQKENIIDESGMPKERFSAEFPKEGPSILRIQQVVRGDSAAYFCASSLYPGTGTYEQYFGPGTRLTVT.